This T cell receptor (beta chain) originates from a study of blood T cells in healthy people across ages. Study results and limitations: As age increased, TCR beta diversity per million T cells fell in a roughly linear fashion.

This CDR3 is 16 amino acids long. The germline gives CDR1 DFQATT, CDR2 SNEGSKA (reference sequence). The ends were cut back, 5 bases at V and 2 bases at J, with 19 bases in the middle. This clonotype has only a few counts. The antigen remains undetermined. Isolated per sample were at least 7 million PBMCs. Alongside a J-beta primer mix, a sample-barcoded 5' primer served in a second PCR lasting about 7 to 12 cycles. Every sample gave at least 3 million paired-end reads containing CDR3. TCRdb reprocessed the 5' RACE reads via MiXCR and lists one record per CDR3 protein. Of more than 900,000 distinct CDR3 sequences listed, almost 30% were seen once; the top ten hold roughly a tenth. A further study also used this sample, focusing on T cells of mothers and their children. That source reports: The study recruited three healthy Caucasian mothers and their six children as donors.

This sequence was found in a woman aged 40 to 50 in good health. Material: blood. The V call is TRBV20-1, the J call TRBJ2-1; D might be TRBD1 or TRBD2, each matching 5 bases. The CDR3 sequence is CSAPMSGDPPYNEQFF. DNA for the CDR3: TGCAGTGCTCCGATGAGTGGGGACCCCCCCTACAATGAGCAGTTCTTC.